The sequence of this TCR beta chain was determined in a study of cytomegalovirus exposure and HLA in healthy donors. Study-wide results and caveats: Evidence from a later analysis indicated that most CMV-associated TCR beta chains looked HLA-restricted. A likely sequencing artifact accounted for one observed cluster of highly shared sequence variants. Later analysis identified 16,951 TCR beta sequences associated with HLA alleles, using a false discovery rate threshold of 0.05. Previous analysis showed most TCR beta V segments were productive about 87% or about 30% of the time.

Primers: 60 Vbeta forward and 13 Jbeta reverse. Clones were read by immunoSEQ multiplex PCR, and TCRdb kept only the in-frame ones, dropping some. In the table there are around 99,000 clones, roughly 63% of which are singletons. Trimming removed 1 base from V and 5 bases from J, with 9 bases in between. The CDR3 loop spans 14 amino acids. CDR1 SEHNR and CDR2 FQNEAQ come from the germline V gene (reference sequence). To note about this clone: The antigen remains undetermined.

Sample: PBMCs. The receptor's source is a woman aged 70-85 years in good health and CMV-seropositive. V and J are TRBV7-9 and TRBJ2-1; the D is unclear. This CDR3 is CASSLGQVNNEQFF. DNA of the CDR3: TGTGCCAGCAGCTTAGGCCAGGTGAACAATGAGCAGTTCTTC.